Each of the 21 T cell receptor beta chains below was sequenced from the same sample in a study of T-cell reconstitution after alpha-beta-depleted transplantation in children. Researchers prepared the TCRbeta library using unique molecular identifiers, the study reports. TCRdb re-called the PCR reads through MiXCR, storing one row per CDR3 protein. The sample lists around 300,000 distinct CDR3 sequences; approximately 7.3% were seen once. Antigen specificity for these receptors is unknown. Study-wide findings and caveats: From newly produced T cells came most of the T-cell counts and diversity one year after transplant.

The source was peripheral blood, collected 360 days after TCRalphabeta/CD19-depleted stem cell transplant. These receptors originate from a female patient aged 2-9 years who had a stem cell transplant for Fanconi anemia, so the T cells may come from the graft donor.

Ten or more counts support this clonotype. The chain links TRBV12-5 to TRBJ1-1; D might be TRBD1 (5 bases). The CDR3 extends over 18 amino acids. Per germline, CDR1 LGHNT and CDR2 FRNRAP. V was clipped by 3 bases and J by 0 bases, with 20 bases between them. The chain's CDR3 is CASGLELAGSRMNTEAFF. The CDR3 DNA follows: TGTGCTAGTGGTTTAGAATTGGCAGGGTCTCGGATGAACACTGAAGCTTTCTTT. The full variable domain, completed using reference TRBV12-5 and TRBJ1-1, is DARVTQTPRHKVTEMGQEVTMRCQPILGHNTVFWYRQTMMQGLELLAYFRNRAPLDDSGMPKDRFSAEMPDATLATLKIQPSEPRDSAVYFCASGLELAGSRMNTEAFFGQGTRLTVV.

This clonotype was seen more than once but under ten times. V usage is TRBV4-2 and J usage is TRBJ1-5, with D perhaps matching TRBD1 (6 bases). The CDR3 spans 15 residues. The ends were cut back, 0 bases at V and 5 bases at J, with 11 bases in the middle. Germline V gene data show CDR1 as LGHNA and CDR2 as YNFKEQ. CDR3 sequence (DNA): TGTGCCAGCAGCCAAGATCACAGGGACGATCAGCCCCAGCATTTT. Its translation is CASSQDHRDDQPQHF.

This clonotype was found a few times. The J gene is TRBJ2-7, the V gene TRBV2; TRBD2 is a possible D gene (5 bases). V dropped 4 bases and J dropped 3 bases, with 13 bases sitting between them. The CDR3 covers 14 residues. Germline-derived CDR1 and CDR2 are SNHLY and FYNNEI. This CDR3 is CASSVGSQSYEQYF. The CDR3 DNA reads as TGTGCCAGCAGTGTTGGGAGCCAAAGCTACGAGCAGTACTTC.

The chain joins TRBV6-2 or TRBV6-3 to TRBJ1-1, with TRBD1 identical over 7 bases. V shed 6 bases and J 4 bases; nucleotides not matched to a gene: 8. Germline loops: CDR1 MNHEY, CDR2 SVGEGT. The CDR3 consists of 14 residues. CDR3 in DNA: TGTGCCAGCAGCCATACGACAGGGATCACTGAAGCTTTCTTT. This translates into CASSHTTGITEAFF.

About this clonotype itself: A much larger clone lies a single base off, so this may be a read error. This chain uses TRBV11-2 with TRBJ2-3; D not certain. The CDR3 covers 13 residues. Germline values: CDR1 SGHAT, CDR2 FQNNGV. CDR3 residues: CACSSPQTDTQYF. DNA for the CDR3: TGTGCCTGCAGCTCCCCGCAGACAGATACGCAGTATTTT. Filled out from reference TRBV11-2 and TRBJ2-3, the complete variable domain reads EAGVAQSPRYKIIEKRQSVAFWCNPISGHATLYWYQQILGQGPKLLIQFQNNGVVDDSQLPKDRFSAERLKGVDSTLKIQPAKLEDSAVYLCACSSPQTDTQYFGPGTRLTVL.

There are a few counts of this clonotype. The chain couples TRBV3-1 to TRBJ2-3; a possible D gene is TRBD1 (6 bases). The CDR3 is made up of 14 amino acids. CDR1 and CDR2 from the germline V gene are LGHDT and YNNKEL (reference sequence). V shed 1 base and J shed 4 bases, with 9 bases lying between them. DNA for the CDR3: TGTGCCAGCAGCCAAGGGGGGCCCGCAGATACGCAGTATTTT. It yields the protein CASSQGGPADTQYF.

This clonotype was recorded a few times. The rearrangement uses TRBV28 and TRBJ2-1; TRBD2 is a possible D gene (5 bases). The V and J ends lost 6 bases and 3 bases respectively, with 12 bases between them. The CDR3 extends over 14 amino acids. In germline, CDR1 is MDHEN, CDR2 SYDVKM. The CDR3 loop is CASRAEGNYNEQFF. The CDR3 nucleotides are TGTGCCAGCAGAGCTGAGGGAAACTACAATGAGCAGTTCTTC.

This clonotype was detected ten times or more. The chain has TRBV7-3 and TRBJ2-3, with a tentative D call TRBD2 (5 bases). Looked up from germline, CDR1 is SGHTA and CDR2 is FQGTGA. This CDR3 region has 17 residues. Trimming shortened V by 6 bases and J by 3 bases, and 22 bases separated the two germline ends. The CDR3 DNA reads TGTGCCAGCAGTATTAAGATTGAGTCGCGGGCAACAGATACGCAGTATTTT. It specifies CASSIKIESRATDTQYF.

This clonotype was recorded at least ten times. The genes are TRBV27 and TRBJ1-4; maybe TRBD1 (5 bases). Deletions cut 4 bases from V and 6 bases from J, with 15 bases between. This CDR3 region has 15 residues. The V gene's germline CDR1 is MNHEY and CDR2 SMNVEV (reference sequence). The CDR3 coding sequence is TGTGCCAGCAGTTCCTTCAGGGTAGAGGATGAAAAACTGTTTTTT. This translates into CASSSFRVEDEKLFF.

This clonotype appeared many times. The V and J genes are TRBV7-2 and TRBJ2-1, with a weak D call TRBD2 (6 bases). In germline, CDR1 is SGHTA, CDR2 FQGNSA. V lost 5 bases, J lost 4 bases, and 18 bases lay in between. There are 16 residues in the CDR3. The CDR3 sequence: CASSHRSGAGYNEQFF. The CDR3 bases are TGTGCCAGCAGCCACCGTTCCGGGGCGGGATACAATGAGCAGTTCTTC.

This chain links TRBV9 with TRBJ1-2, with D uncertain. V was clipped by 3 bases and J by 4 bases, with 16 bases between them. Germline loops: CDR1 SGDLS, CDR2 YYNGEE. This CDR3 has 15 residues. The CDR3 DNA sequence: TGTGCCAGCAGCGAAAGAGCAGGTCCCGGCTATGGCTACACCTTC. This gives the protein CASSERAGPGYGYTF.

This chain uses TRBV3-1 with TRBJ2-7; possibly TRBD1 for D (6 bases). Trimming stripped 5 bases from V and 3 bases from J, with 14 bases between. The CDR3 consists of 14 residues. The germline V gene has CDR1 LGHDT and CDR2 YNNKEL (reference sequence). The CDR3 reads CASSSTGTFYEQYF. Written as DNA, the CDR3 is TGTGCCAGCAGCTCAACCGGGACATTCTACGAGCAGTACTTC.

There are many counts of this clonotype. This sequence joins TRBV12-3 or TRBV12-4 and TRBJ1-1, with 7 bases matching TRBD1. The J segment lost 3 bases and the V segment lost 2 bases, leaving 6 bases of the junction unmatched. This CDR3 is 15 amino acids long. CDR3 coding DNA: TGTGCCAGCAGTTTAACGGTGGGGACAGACACTGAAGCTTTCTTT. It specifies CASSLTVGTDTEAFF.

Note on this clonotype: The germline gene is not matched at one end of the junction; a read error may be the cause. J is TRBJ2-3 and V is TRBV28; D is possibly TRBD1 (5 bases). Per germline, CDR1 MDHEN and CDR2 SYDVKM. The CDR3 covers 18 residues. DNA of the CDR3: TGTGCTAGCAGTTTAATTAGGGGAACCGGGCTACCAACCGATACGCCGTATTTT. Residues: CASSLIRGTGLPTDTPYF.

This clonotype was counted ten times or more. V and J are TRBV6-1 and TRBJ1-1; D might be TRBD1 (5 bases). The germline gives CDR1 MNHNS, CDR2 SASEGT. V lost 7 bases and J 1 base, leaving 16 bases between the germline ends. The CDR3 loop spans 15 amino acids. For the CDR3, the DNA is TGTGCCAGCACACGATCGGGGGTAGGGAACACTGAAGCTTTCTTT. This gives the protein CASTRSGVGNTEAFF.

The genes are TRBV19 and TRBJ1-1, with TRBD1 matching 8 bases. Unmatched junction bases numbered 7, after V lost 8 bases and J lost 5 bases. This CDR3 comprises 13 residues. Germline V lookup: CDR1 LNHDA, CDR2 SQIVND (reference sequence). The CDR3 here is CASSDRGETEAFF. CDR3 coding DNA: TGTGCCAGTTCCGACAGGGGTGAAACTGAAGCTTTCTTT. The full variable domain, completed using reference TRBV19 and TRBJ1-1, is DGGITQSPKYLFRKEGQNVTLSCEQNLNHDAMYWYRQDPGQGLRLIYYSQIVNDFQKGDIAEGYSVSREKKESFPLTVTSAQKNPTAFYLCASSDRGETEAFFGQGTRLTVV.

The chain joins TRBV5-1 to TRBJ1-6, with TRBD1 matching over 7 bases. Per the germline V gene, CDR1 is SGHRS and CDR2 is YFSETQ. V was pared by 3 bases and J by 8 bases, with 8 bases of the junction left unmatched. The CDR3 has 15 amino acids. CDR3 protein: CASSSLQGPDSPLHF. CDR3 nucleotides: TGCGCCAGCAGCTCGTTACAGGGGCCGGATTCACCCCTCCACTTT.

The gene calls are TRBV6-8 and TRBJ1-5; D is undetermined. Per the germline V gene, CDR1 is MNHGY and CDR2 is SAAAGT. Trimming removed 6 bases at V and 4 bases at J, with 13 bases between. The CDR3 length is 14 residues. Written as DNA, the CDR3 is TGTGCCAGCAGCCCCGGGCCCTTGAATCAGCCCCAGCATTTT. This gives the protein CASSPGPLNQPQHF.

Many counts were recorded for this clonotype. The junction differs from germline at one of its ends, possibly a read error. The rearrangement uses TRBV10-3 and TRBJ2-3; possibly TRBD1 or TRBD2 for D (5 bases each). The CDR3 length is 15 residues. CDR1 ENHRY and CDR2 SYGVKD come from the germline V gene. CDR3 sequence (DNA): TGTGCCATCGGTGAGGGGCGAACATTCACAGATACGCAGTATTTT. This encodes CAIGEGRTFTDTQYF.

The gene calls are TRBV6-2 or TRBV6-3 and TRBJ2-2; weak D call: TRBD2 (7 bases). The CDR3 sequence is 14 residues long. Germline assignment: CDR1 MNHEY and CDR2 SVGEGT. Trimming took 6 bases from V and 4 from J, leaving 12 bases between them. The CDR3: CASSRGGITGELFF. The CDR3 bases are TGTGCCAGCAGCAGGGGAGGGATCACCGGGGAGCTGTTTTTT.

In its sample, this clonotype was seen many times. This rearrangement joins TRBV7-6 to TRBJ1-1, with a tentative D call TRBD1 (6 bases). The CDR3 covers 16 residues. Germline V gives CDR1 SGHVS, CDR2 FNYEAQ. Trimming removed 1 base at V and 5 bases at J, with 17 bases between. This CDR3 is CASSLGVVGAYTEAFF. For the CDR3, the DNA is TGTGCCAGCAGCTTAGGAGTGGTGGGGGCTTATACTGAAGCTTTCTTT.